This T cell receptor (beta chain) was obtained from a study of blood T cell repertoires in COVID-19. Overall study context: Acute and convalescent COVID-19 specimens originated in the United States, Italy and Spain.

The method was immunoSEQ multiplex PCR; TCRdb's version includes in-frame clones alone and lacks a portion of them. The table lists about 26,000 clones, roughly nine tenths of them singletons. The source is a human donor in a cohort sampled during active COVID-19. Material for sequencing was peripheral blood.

The CDR3 DNA reads as TGTGCCAGCAGCCCGGGACAGGGATTCGTAATTACCGGGGAGCTGTTTTTT. Its protein is CASSPGQGFVITGELFF. The chain couples TRBV5-4 to TRBJ2-2, with 9 nucleotides matching TRBD1. CDR3 size: 17 residues. The germline gives CDR1 SGHNT, CDR2 YYREEE (reference sequence). V gave up 4 bases and J gave up 5 bases; unmatched junction bases: 12.